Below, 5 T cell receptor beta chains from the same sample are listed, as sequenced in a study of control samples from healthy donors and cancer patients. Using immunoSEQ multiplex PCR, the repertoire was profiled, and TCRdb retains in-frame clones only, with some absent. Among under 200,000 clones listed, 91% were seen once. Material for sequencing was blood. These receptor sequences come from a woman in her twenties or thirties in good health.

CDR3 DNA sequence: TGTGCCATCAGTGAGGACAGGGGGCACACAGATACGCAGTATTTT. This encodes CAISEDRGHTDTQYF. The V gene is TRBV10-3, the J gene TRBJ2-3, with 10 bases aligning to TRBD1. Germline V gene sequence: CDR1 ENHRY, CDR2 SYGVKD. The CDR3 runs to 15 residues. Trimming at V came to 2 bases and at J to 2 bases, leaving 1 base not matched to a gene.

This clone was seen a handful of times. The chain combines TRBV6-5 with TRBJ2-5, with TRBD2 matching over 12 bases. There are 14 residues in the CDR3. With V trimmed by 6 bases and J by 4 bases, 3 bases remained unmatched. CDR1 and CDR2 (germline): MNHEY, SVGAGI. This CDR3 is CASRASGRVETQYF. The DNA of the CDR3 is TGTGCCAGCAGGGCTAGCGGGAGGGTAGAGACCCAGTACTTC.

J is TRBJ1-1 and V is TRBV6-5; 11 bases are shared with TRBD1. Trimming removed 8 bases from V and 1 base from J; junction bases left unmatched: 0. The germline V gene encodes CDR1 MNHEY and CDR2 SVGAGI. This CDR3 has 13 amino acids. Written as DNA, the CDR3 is TGTGCCAGCGGACAGGGGGCGAACACTGAAGCTTTCTTT. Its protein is CASGQGANTEAFF.

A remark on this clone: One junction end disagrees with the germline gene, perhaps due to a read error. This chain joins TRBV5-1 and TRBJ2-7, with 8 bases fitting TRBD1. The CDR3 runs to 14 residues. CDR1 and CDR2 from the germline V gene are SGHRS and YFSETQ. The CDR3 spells CASSIDRGSHEQYF. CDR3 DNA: TGCGCCAGCAGCATTGACAGGGGCTCCCACGAGCAGTACTTC.

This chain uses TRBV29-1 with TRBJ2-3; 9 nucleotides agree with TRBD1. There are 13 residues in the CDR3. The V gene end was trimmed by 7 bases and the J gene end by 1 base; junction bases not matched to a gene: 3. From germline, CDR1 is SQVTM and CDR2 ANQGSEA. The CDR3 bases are TGCAGCGGTACAGGGGGCCGCACAGATACGCAGTATTTT. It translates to CSGTGGRTDTQYF.